This TCR beta chain stems from a study of blood T cells in healthy people across ages. Every donor contributed ten milliliters of peripheral blood by blood draw. The CDR3 extends over 15 amino acids. The V and J ends lost 4 bases and 7 bases, in that order; junction bases with no gene match: 13. Per the germline V gene, CDR1 is LGHNA and CDR2 is YSLEER. With respect to this clonotype: This may be a read error, as it is one base from a much larger clone.

The use of a sample-barcoded 5' primer and a J-beta primer mix characterized a second PCR of roughly 7 to 11 cycles. Tags on each cDNA molecule came from a template-switch adaptor with 12 random nucleotides. TCRdb re-analysed the 5' RACE reads in MiXCR, keeping a single row per CDR3 protein. The sample carries some 1.7 million distinct CDR3 sequences, 28% recorded once. Sequenced material: blood. This clonotype was sampled from a woman in her twenties or thirties in good health. The chain uses TRBV4-3 and TRBJ2-7; TRBD2 aligns across 7 bases. CDR3 sequence reads: CASSLDGTTCEEQYF. The CDR3 DNA follows: TGCGCCAGCAGCCTGGACGGGACTACCTGTGAGGAGCAGTACTTC.